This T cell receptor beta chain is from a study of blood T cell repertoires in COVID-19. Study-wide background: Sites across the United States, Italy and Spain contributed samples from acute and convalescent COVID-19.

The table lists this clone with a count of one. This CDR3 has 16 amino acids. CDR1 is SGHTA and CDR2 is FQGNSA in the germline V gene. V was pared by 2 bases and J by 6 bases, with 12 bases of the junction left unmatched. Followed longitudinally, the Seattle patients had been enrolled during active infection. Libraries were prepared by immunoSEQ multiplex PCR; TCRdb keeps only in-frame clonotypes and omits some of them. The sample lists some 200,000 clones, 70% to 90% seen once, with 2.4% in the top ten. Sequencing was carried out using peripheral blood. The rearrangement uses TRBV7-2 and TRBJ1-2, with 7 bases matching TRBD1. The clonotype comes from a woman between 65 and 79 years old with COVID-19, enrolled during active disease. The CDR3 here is CASSLNLAGGKDGYTF. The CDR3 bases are TGTGCCAGCAGCTTAAATCTGGCAGGGGGTAAGGATGGCTACACCTTC.